Listed below are T cell receptor beta chains from one sample, sequenced in a study of cytomegalovirus exposure and HLA in healthy donors. Sequencing was performed with immunoSEQ multiplex PCR; in TCRdb, only in-frame clones are kept and a portion is missing. This table holds fewer than 200,000 clones, 85% found once. Sequenced material: PBMCs. The receptors were gathered from a man aged 18 to 29 in good health and CMV-seropositive. The conserved cysteine and the conserved F or W are not part of the CDR3 here. Fields, in order: J gene, V gene, CDR3 protein.

>TRBJ1-1|TRBV27
ASSLGSGGGTEAF
>TRBJ2-3|TRBV4-1
ASSSRTSGRLADTQY
>TRBJ2-7|TRBV29-1
SAAGDNSGKQY
>TRBJ1-2|TRBV4-1
ASSQVSSMSGYT
>TRBJ1-5|TRBV21-1
ASSQIRIHRGWSNQPQH
>TRBJ2-5|TRBV30
AWSLGAGQETQY
>TRBJ1-1|TRBV21-1
ASNKTGGADLNTEAF
>TRBJ2-7|TRBV27
ASSWSYSYEQY
>TRBJ2-3|TRBV4-1
ASSQSTSGSTDTQY
>TRBJ1-5|TRBV15
ATSRVQISTGGNQPQH
>TRBJ1-2|TRBV2
ASSLGGPGGWGYGYT
>TRBJ2-3|TRBV27
ASTEGVSDTQY
>TRBJ1-4|TRBV28
ASSLGSGTNEKLF
>TRBJ1-1|TRBV6-1
ASSGHRGHTEAF
>TRBJ2-3|TRBV2
ASRKGEADTQY
>TRBJ1-5|TRBV6-1
ASSDRALGNQPQH
>TRBJ2-7|TRBV28
ASSLSGTGVVYEQY
>TRBJ2-7|TRBV23-1
ASSQLWTATYEQY
>TRBJ2-7|TRBV6-1
ASSEDFRGQGEQY
>TRBJ2-4|TRBV29-1
SVEEVDNRKY
>TRBJ2-5|TRBV19
ASSIQGAYGETQY
>TRBJ1-1|TRBV6-6
ASSYLSLNTEAF
>TRBJ1-4|TRBV11-2
ASPLVPGRPTNEKLF